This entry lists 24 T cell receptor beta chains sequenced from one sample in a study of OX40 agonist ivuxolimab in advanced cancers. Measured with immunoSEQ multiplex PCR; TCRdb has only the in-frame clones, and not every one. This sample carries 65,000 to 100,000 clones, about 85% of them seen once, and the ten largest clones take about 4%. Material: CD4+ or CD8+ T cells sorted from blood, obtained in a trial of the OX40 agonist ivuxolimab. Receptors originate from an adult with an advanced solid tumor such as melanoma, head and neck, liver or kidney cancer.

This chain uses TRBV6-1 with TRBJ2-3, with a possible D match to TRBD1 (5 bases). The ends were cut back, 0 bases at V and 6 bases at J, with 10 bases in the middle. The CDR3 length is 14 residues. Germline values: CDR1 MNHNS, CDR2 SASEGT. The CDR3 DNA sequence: TGTGCCAGCAGTGAAGCAGGGGTGGCCGATACGCAGTATTTT. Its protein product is CASSEAGVADTQYF.

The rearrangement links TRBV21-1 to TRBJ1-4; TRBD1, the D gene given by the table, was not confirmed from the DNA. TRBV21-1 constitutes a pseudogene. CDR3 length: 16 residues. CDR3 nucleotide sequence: TGTGCCAGCAGCATCAGTCGGGACAGTACTAATGAAAAACTGTTTTTT. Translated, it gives CASSISRDSTNEKLFF.

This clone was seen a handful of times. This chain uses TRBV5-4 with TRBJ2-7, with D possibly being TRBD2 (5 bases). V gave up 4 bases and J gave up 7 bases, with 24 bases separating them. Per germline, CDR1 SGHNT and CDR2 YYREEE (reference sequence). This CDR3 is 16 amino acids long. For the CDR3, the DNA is TGTGCCAGCAGCACCCAGAGCGGACCCGTTTCCTTTGAGCAGTACTTC. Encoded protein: CASSTQSGPVSFEQYF.

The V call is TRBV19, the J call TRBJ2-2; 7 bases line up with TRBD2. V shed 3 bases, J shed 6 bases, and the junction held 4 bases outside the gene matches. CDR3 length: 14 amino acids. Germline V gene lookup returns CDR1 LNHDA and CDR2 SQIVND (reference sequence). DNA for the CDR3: TGTGCCAGTAGTATTCCCGGACTAGCCGGGGAGCTGTTTTTT. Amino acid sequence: CASSIPGLAGELFF.

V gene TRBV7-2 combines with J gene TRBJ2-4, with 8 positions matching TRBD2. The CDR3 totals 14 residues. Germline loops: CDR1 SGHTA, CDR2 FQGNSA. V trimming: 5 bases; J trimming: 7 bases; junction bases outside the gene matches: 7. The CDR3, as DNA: TGTGCCAGCAGCACAGCGGGAGTCAGCAACATTCAGTACTTC. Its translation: CASSTAGVSNIQYF.

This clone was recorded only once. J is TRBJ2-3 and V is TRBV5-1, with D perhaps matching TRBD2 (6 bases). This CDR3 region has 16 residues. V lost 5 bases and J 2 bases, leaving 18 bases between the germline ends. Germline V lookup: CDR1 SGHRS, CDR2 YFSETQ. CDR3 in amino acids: CASSFKDYADTDTQYF. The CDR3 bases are TGCGCCAGCAGTTTTAAGGACTATGCGGACACAGATACGCAGTATTTT.

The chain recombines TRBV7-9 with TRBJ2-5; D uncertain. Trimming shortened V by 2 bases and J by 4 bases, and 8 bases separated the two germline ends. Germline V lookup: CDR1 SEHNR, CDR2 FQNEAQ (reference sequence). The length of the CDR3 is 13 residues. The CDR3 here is CASSLMMGETQYF. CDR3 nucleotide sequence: TGTGCCAGCAGCTTAATGATGGGAGAGACCCAGTACTTC.

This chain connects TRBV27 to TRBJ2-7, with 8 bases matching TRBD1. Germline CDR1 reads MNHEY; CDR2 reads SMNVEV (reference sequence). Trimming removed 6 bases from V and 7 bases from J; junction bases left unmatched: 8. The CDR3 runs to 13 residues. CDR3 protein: CASRFQGAGEQYF. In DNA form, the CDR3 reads TGTGCCAGCAGATTTCAGGGGGCGGGGGAGCAGTACTTC.

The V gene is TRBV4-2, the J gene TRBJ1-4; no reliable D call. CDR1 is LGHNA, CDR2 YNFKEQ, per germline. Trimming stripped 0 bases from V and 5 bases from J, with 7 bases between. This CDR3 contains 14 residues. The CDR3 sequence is CASSQDQLNEKLFF. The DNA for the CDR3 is TGTGCCAGCAGCCAAGATCAGTTAAATGAAAAACTGTTTTTT.

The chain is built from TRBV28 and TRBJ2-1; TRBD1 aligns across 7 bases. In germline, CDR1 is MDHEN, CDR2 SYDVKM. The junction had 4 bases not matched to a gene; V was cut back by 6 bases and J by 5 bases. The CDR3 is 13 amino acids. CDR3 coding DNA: TGTGCCAGCAGACTGGGACAGAACAATGAGCAGTTCTTC. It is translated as CASRLGQNNEQFF.

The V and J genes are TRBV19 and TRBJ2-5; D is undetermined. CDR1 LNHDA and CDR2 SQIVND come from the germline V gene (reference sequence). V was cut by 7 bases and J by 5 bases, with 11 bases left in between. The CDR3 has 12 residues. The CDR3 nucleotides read TGTGCCAGTAACATCCTGGGTGAGACCCAGTACTTC. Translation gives CASNILGETQYF. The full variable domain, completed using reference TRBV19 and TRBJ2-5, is DGGITQSPKYLFRKEGQNVTLSCEQNLNHDAMYWYRQDPGQGLRLIYYSQIVNDFQKGDIAEGYSVSREKKESFPLTVTSAQKNPTAFYLCASNILGETQYFGPGTRLLVL.

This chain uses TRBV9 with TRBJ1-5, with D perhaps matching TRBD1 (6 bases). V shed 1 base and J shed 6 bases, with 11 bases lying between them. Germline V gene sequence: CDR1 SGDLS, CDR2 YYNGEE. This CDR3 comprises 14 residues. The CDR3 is CASSVSEGGQPQHF. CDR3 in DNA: TGTGCCAGCAGCGTAAGTGAGGGGGGTCAGCCCCAGCATTTT.

In DNA, the CDR3 is TGTGCCAGCAGCTTAAACTCGGGCGGAGACGAAAAACTGTTTTTT. It yields the protein CASSLNSGGDEKLFF. The rearrangement joins TRBV7-2 to TRBJ1-4; no clear D gene. This CDR3 comprises 15 residues. With 2 bases removed from V and 8 bases from J, the gap between germline ends came to 15 bases. Germline V gene data show CDR1 as SGHTA and CDR2 as FQGNSA.

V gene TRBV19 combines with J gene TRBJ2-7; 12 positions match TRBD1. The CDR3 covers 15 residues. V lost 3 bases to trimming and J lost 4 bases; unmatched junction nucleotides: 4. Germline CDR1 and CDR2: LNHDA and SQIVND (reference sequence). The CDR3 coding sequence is TGTGCCAGTAGTATCGGGACAGGGGGCGTGTACGAGCAGTACTTC. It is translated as CASSIGTGGVYEQYF. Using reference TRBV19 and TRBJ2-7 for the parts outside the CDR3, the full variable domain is DGGITQSPKYLFRKEGQNVTLSCEQNLNHDAMYWYRQDPGQGLRLIYYSQIVNDFQKGDIAEGYSVSREKKESFPLTVTSAQKNPTAFYLCASSIGTGGVYEQYFGPGTRLTVT.

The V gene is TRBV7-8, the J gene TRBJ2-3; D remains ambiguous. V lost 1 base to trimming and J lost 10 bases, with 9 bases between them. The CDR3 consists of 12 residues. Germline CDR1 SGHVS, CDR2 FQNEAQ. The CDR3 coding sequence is TGTGCCAGCAGCTTAGTCATAGGTTCGCAGTATTTT. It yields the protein CASSLVIGSQYF. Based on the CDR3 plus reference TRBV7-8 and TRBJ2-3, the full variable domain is GAGVSQSPRYKVAKRGQDVALRCDPISGHVSLFWYQQALGQGPEFLTYFQNEAQLDKSGLPSDRFFAERPEGSVSTLKIQRTQQEDSAVYLCASSLVIGSQYFGPGTRLTVL.

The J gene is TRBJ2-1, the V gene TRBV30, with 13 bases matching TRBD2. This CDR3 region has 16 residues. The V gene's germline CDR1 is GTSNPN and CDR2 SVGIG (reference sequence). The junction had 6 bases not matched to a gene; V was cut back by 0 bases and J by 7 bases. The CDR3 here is CAWSVGLAGVQNEQFF. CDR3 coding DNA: TGTGCCTGGAGTGTAGGACTAGCGGGAGTTCAGAATGAGCAGTTCTTC.

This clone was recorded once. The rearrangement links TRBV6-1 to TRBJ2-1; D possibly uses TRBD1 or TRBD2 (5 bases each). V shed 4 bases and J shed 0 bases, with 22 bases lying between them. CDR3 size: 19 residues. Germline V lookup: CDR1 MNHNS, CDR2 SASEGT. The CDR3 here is CASSVTPQRGASSYNEQFF. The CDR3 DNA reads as TGTGCCAGCAGTGTAACACCACAACGAGGGGCCAGCTCCTACAATGAGCAGTTCTTC.

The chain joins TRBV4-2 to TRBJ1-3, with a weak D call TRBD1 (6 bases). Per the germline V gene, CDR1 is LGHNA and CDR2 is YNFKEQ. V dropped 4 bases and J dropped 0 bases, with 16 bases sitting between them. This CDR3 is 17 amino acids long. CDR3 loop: CASSPVWGARSGNTIYF. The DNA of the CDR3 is TGTGCCAGCAGCCCCGTTTGGGGGGCACGCTCTGGAAACACCATATATTTT.

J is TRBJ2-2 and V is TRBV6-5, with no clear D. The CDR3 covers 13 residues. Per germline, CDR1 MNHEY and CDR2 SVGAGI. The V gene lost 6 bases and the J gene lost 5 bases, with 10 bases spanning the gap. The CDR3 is CASRPPDTGELFF. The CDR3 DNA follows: TGTGCCAGCAGACCTCCGGATACCGGGGAGCTGTTTTTT.

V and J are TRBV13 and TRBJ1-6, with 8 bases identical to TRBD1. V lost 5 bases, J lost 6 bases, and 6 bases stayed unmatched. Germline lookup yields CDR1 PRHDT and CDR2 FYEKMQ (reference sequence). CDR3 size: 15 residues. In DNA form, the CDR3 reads TGTGCCAGCAGCCCCCCGGGACAGGTTAATTCACCCCTCCACTTT. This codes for CASSPPGQVNSPLHF.

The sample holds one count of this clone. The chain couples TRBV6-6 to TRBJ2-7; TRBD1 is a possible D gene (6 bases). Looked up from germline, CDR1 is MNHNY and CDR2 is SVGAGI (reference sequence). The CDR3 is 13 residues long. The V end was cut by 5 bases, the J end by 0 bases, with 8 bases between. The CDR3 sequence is CASSNRVSYEQYF. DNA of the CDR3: TGTGCCAGCAGTAACAGGGTCTCCTACGAGCAGTACTTC.

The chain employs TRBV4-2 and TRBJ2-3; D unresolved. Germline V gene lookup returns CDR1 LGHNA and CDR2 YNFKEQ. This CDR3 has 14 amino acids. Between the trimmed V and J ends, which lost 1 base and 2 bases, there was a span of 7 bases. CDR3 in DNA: TGTGCCAGCAGCCAAGCGTTGATCACAGATACGCAGTATTTT. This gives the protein CASSQALITDTQYF.

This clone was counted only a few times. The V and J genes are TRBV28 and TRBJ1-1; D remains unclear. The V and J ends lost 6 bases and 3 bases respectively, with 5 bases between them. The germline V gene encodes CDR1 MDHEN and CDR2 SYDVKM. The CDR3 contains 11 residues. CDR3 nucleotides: TGTGCCAGCAGGTCCTACACTGAAGCTTTCTTT. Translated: CASRSYTEAFF.

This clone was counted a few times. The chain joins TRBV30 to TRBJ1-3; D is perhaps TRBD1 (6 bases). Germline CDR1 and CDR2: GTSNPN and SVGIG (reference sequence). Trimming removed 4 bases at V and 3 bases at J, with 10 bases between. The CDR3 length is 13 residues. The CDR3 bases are TGTGCCTGGACAGGGGAGGTTGGAAACACCATATATTTT. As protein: CAWTGEVGNTIYF.